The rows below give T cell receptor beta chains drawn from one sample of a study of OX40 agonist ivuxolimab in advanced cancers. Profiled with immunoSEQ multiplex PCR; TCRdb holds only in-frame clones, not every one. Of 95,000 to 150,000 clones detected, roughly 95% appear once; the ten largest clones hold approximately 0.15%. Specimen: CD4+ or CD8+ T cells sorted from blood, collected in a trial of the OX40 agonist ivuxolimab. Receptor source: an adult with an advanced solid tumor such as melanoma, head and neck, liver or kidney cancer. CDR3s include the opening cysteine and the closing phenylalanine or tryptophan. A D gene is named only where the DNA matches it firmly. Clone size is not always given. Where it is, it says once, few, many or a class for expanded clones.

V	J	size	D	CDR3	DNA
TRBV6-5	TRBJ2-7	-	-	CASHSGIVYEQYF	TGTGCCAGCCACAGTGGAATTGTCTACGAGCAGTACTTC
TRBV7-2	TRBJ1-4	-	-	CASSLQGTTTNEKLFF	TGTGCCAGCAGCTTGCAAGGGACAACAACTAATGAAAAACTGTTTTTT
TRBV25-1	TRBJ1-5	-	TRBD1	CASSESGTGGNQPQHF	TGTGCCAGCAGTGAATCTGGGACAGGAGGCAATCAGCCCCAGCATTTT
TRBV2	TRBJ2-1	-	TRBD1	CASLPDRGSYNEQFF	TGTGCCAGCTTGCCCGACAGGGGTTCCTACAATGAGCAGTTCTTC
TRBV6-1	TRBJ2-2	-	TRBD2	CASSELAANTGELFF	TGTGCCAGCAGTGAACTAGCGGCGAACACCGGGGAGCTGTTTTTT
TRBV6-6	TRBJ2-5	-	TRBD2	CASIPSGRGETQYF	TGTGCCAGCATTCCTAGCGGGAGGGGGGAGACCCAGTACTTC
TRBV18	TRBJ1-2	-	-	CASSPSLSYGYTF	TGTGCCAGCTCCCCTAGTCTATCCTATGGCTACACCTTC
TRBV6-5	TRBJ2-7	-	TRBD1	CASSSSFGQGSYEQYF	TGTGCCAGCAGTTCTTCTTTCGGACAGGGATCCTACGAGCAGTACTTC
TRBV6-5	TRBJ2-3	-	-	CASSPSGFTDTQYF	TGTGCCAGCAGCCCAAGCGGGTTCACAGATACGCAGTATTTT
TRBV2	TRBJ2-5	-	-	CASSKVGGNETQYF	TGTGCCAGCAGCAAAGTGGGGGGTAATGAGACCCAGTACTTC
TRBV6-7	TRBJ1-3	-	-	CASSYRTGLQGESSGNTIYF	TGTGCCAGCAGTTACCGTACCGGGCTCCAAGGGGAGAGCTCTGGAAACACCATATATTTT
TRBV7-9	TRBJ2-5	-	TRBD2	CASSFGVAGAWETQYF	TGTGCCAGCAGCTTCGGGGTAGCGGGAGCCTGGGAGACCCAGTACTTC
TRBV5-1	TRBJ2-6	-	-	CASSFSGANVLTF	TGCGCCAGCAGCTTCTCTGGGGCCAACGTCCTGACTTTC
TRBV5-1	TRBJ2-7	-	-	CASSLVDGSYEQYF	TGCGCCAGCAGCTTGGTGGACGGAAGCTACGAGCAGTACTTC
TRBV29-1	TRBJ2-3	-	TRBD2	CSVEVRGAPDTQYF	TGCAGCGTTGAAGTGCGGGGGGCGCCGGATACGCAGTATTTT
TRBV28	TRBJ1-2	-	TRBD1	CASSPPPGTGGYTF	TGTGCCAGCAGCCCACCCCCCGGGACAGGCGGCTACACCTTC
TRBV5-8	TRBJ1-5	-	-	CASSLGTLSNQPQHF	TGTGCCAGCAGCTTGGGGACACTTAGCAATCAGCCCCAGCATTTT
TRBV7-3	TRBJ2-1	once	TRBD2	CASSSGLAGYNEQFF	TGTGCCAGCAGCTCGGGACTAGCGGGGTACAATGAGCAGTTCTTC
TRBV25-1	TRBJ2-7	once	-	CASSDLGDGLHYEQYF	TGTGCCAGCAGTGATTTAGGGGACGGCCTCCACTACGAGCAGTACTTC
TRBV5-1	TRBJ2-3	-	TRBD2	CASSLGGAGGFGDTQYF	TGCGCCAGCAGCTTGGGTGGAGCGGGGGGCTTCGGGGATACGCAGTATTTT
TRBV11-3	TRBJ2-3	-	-	CASSFSLTDTQYF	TGTGCCAGCAGCTTTAGTCTGACAGATACGCAGTATTTT
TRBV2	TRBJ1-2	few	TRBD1	CASSEALQGAEYGYTF	TGTGCCAGCAGTGAAGCGCTTCAGGGGGCTGAATATGGCTACACCTTC
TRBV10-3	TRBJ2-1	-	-	CAIGPNEQFF	TGTGCCATTGGGCCCAATGAGCAGTTCTTC
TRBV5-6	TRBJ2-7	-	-	CASSLSLNLIPSF	TGTGCCAGCAGCTTGTCGCTAAACCTTATTCCTTCCTTC
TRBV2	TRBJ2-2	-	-	CASREQNTGELFF	TGTGCCAGCAGAGAACAGAACACCGGGGAGCTGTTTTTT
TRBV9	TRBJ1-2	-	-	CASSVGGAANYGYTF	TGTGCCAGCAGCGTGGGGGGGGCAGCCAACTATGGCTACACCTTC
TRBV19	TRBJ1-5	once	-	CASRPRDTPHQHF	TGTGCCAGTAGACCGCGAGACACCCCGCACCAGCATTTT
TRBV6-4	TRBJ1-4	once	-	CARDSLGPNEKLFF	TGTGCCAGGGATTCACTAGGCCCCAATGAAAAACTGTTTTTT
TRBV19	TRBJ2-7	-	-	CASSIKDTYSYEQYF	TGTGCCAGTAGTATTAAGGACACCTACTCCTACGAGCAGTACTTC
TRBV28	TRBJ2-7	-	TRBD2	CASSLRGLAAAYEQYF	TGTGCCAGCAGTCTTCGGGGACTAGCGGCCGCCTACGAGCAGTACTTC
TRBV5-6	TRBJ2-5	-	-	CASSYWGAGETQYF	TGTGCCAGCAGCTATTGGGGGGCCGGGGAGACCCAGTACTTC
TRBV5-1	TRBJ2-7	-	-	CASRDRDSYEQYF	TGCGCCAGCCGGGACCGAGACTCCTACGAGCAGTACTTC
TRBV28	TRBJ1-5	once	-	CASSFVSAGSNQPQHF	TGTGCCAGCAGTTTTGTCAGTGCTGGTAGCAATCAGCCCCAGCATTTT
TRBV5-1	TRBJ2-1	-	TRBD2	CASSLVASGGVPGQFF	TGCGCCAGCAGCTTGGTGGCTAGCGGGGGGGTGCCGGGTCAGTTCTTC
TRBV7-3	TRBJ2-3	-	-	CASSSTGDTQYF	TGTGCCAGCAGCTCAACAGGGGATACGCAGTATTTT
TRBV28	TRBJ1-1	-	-	CASSFTELNTEAFF	TGTGCCAGCAGTTTCACAGAACTTAACACTGAAGCTTTCTTT
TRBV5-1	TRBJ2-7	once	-	CASSLEGPSSYEQYF	TGCGCCAGCAGCTTGGAGGGGCCGTCCTCCTACGAGCAGTACTTC
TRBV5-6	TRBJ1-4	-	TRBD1	CASSRYRGLEKLFF	TGTGCCAGCAGTCGATACAGGGGGCTTGAAAAACTGTTTTTT
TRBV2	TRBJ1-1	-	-	CASMALGGDTEAFF	TGTGCCAGCATGGCATTAGGGGGGGACACTGAAGCTTTCTTT
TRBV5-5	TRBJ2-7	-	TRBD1	CASSLGTGGSYEQYF	TGTGCCAGCAGCCTCGGGACAGGGGGCTCCTACGAGCAGTACTTC
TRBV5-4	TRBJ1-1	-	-	CASSPLYGQNTEAFF	TGTGCCAGCAGCCCACTTTATGGTCAGAACACTGAAGCTTTCTTT
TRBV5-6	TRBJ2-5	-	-	CASSLGTGRRQETQYF	TGTGCCAGCAGCTTAGGAACAGGGAGGCGCCAAGAGACCCAGTACTTC
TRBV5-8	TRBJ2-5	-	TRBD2	CASSYLGGGETQYF	TGTGCCAGCAGCTATCTCGGCGGGGGGGAGACCCAGTACTTC
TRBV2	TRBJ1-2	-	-	CASTGDRSRYGYTF	TGTGCCAGCACTGGGGACCGGTCCCGCTATGGCTACACCTTC
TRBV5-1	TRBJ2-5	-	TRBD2	CATSTSGGETQYF	TGCGCCACCTCGACTAGCGGGGGTGAGACCCAGTACTTC
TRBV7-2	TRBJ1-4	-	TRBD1	CASSLGAGGGGKQFF	TGTGCCAGCAGCTTAGGGGCAGGGGGAGGAGGAAAACAGTTTTTT
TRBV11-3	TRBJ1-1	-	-	CASSLEGGGETFF	TGTGCCAGCAGCTTAGAAGGTGGGGGGGAGACTTTCTTT